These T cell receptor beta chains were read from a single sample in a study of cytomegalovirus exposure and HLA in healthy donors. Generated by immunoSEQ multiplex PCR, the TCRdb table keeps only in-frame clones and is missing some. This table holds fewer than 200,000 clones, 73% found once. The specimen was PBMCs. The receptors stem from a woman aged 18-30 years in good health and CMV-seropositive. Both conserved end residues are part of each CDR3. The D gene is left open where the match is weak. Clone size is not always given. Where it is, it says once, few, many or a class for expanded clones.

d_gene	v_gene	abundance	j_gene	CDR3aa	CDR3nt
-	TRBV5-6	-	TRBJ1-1	CASSPIGGDTEAFF	TGTGCCAGCAGCCCTATAGGGGGAGACACTGAAGCTTTCTTT
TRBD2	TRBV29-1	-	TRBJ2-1	CSVSGLAGGSGSYNEQFF	TGCAGCGTTTCGGGACTAGCGGGGGGTAGTGGCTCCTACAATGAGCAGTTCTTC
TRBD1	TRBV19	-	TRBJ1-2	CASHTDRANYGYTF	TGTGCCAGCCATACTGACAGGGCTAACTATGGCTACACCTTC
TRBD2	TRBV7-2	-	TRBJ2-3	CASSLGIRGSGATDTQYF	TGTGCCAGCAGCTTAGGCATCCGGGGTAGCGGGGCAACAGATACGCAGTATTTT
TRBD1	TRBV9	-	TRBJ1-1	CASSGRDRGAFF	TGTGCCAGCAGCGGCCGGGACAGGGGAGCTTTCTTT
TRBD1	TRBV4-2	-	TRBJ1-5	CASSQVSATGGLGNNQPQHF	TGTGCCAGCAGCCAAGTTTCTGCGACAGGGGGGTTGGGAAACAATCAGCCCCAGCATTTT
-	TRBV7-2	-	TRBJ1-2	CASSLGSSLNYGYTF	TGTGCCAGCAGCTTGGGGAGTTCTCTTAACTATGGCTACACCTTC
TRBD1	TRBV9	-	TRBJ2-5	CASSPSWGQGLETQYF	TGTGCCAGCAGCCCGAGTTGGGGACAGGGTCTCGAGACCCAGTACTTC
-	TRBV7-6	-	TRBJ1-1	CASSLGAGAMNTEAFF	TGTGCCAGCAGCTTAGGAGCAGGGGCGATGAACACTGAAGCTTTCTTT
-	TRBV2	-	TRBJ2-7	CASSEAGASSYEQYF	TGTGCCAGCAGTGAAGCTGGAGCCAGCTCCTACGAGCAGTACTTC
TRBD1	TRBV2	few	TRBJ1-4	CAGQGQPIEELFF	TGTGCCGGACAGGGACAGCCAATTGAAGAACTGTTTTTT
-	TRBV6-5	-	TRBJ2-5	CASRRRGVETQYF	TGTGCCAGCAGGAGGCGGGGCGTAGAGACCCAGTACTTC
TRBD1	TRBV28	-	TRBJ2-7	CASSPHRDRLYEQYF	TGTGCCAGCAGCCCACACCGGGACAGGTTGTACGAGCAGTACTTC
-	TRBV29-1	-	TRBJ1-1	CSAQRATEAFF	TGCAGCGCACAGCGGGCGACTGAAGCTTTCTTT
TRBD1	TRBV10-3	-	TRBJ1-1	CAISGTGGSYTEAFF	TGTGCCATCAGCGGGACAGGGGGGTCATACACTGAAGCTTTCTTT
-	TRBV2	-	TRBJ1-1	CASTGRTEAFF	TGTGCCAGCACTGGGAGGACTGAAGCTTTCTTT
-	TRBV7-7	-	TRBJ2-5	CASSLARESSQYF	TGTGCTAGCAGCTTAGCCCGGGAAAGCTCCCAGTACTTC
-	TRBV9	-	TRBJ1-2	CASSARGRNYGYTF	TGTGCCAGCAGCGCGCGAGGGAGGAACTATGGCTACACCTTC
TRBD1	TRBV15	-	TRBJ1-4	CATSPAGTGNEKLFF	TGTGCCACCAGCCCAGCCGGGACAGGGAATGAAAAACTGTTTTTT
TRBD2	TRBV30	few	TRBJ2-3	CAWSVSSGGGDTQYF	TGTGCCTGGAGTGTATCCAGCGGGGGGGGAGATACGCAGTATTTT
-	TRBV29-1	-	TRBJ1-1	CSGIRRELNTEAFF	TGCAGCGGCATCCGACGGGAATTGAACACTGAAGCTTTCTTT
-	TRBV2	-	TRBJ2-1	CASTGNEQFF	TGTGCCAGCACGGGAAATGAGCAGTTCTTC
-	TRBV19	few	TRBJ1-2	CASTSTAGLNYGYTF	TGTGCCAGTACCAGTACTGCAGGGTTAAACTATGGCTACACCTTC
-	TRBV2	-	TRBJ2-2	CASSGGRYEGNTGELFF	TGTGCCAGCAGTGGAGGTCGGTACGAGGGGAACACCGGGGAGCTGTTTTTT
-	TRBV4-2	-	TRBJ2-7	CASSPQQGNYEQYF	TGTGCCAGCAGCCCCCAACAGGGAAACTACGAGCAGTACTTC
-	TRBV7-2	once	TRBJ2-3	CASSFGGGPDTQYF	TGTGCCAGCAGCTTTGGGGGGGGGCCCGATACGCAGTATTTT
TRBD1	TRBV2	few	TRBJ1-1	CASSAGTGLVNEAFF	TGTGCCAGCAGTGCTGGGACAGGGTTGGTAAATGAAGCTTTCTTT
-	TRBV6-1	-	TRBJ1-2	CASSEREPGGYTF	TGTGCCAGCAGTGAAAGAGAACCAGGCGGCTACACCTTC
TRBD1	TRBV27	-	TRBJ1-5	CASSLTGTGEPQHF	TGTGCCAGCAGTTTAACCGGGACAGGGGAACCCCAGCATTTT
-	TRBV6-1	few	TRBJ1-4	CASSEDSGFSNEKLFF	TGTGCCAGCAGTGAGGACTCGGGTTTTTCGAATGAAAAACTGTTTTTT
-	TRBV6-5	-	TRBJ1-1	CASSYFRGLNTEAFF	TGTGCCAGCAGTTACTTTAGAGGGTTGAACACTGAAGCTTTCTTT
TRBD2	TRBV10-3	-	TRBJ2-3	CAIRGYGEGDTQYF	TGTGCCATCAGGGGGTACGGGGAGGGGGATACGCAGTATTTT
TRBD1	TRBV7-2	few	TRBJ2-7	CASSIGTDLPEQYF	TGTGCCAGCAGCATCGGGACAGACCTTCCCGAGCAGTACTTC
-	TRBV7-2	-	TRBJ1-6	CASSLAGRAGHSPLHF	TGTGCCAGCAGCTTAGCGGGCAGGGCAGGGCATTCACCCCTCCACTTT
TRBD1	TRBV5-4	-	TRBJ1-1	CASSRDRGTEAFF	TGTGCCAGCAGCAGGGACAGGGGTACTGAAGCTTTCTTT
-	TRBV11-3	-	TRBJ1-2	CASSRDQGNGHGYTF	TGTGCCAGCAGCCGTGACCAGGGTAATGGGCATGGCTACACCTTC
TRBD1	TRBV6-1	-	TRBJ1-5	CASSEMGQGGWQPQHF	TGTGCCAGCAGTGAGATGGGACAGGGGGGATGGCAGCCCCAGCATTTT
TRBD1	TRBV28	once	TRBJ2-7	CASSQTYRGYEQYF	TGTGCCAGCAGCCAGACCTACAGGGGCTACGAGCAGTACTTC
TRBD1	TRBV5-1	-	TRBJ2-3	CASSPGDSVADTQYF	TGCGCCAGCAGCCCCGGGGACAGCGTTGCAGATACGCAGTATTTT
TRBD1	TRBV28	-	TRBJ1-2	CASTSDRGNYGYTF	TGTGCCAGCACCTCGGACAGGGGGAACTATGGCTACACCTTC
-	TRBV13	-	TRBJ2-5	CASTRGGQETQYF	TGTGCCAGCACCCGAGGGGGCCAAGAGACCCAGTACTTC
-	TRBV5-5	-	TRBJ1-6	CASSLAPGRNSPLHF	TGTGCCAGCAGCTTGGCTCCGGGGAGGAATTCACCCCTCCACTTT
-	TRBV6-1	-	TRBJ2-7	CASSLRRGALYEQYF	TGTGCCAGCAGCCTGCGTCGGGGGGCCCTCTACGAGCAGTACTTC
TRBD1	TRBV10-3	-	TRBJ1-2	CAISPPPGTGAEDGYTF	TGTGCCATCAGTCCTCCACCTGGAACAGGGGCAGAAGATGGCTACACCTTC
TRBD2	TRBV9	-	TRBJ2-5	CASSDGWGRGAQETQYF	TGTGCCAGCAGCGATGGTTGGGGGCGGGGGGCCCAAGAGACCCAGTACTTC
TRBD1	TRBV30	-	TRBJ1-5	CAWSEGTGEPQHF	TGTGCCTGGAGTGAAGGGACAGGGGAACCCCAGCATTTT
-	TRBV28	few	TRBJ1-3	CASSLYGGLNTIYF	TGTGCCAGCAGTTTATACGGGGGGCTTAACACCATATATTTT
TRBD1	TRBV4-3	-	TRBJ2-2	CASSDGQGTMGTGELFF	TGCGCCAGCAGCGACGGACAGGGGACAATGGGGACCGGGGAGCTGTTTTTT
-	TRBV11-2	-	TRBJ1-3	CASSTSRDRSGNTIYF	TGTGCCAGCAGCACTAGCCGGGACCGCTCTGGAAACACCATATATTTT
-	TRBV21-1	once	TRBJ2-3	CASSRGLQDTQYF	TGTGCCAGCAGCAGGGGACTTCAAGATACGCAGTATTTT
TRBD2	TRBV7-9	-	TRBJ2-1	CASSLNMIAGGTYNEQFF	TGTGCCAGTAGCTTAAATATGATAGCGGGGGGAACCTACAATGAGCAGTTCTTC
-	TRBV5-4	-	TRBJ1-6	CASSLGPGWNSPLHF	TGTGCCAGCAGCTTGGGTCCAGGGTGGAATTCACCCCTCCACTTT
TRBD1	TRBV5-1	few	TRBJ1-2	CASSRDRFTSSTNYGYTF	TGCGCCAGCAGCCGGGACAGGTTCACATCATCCACCAACTATGGCTACACCTTC
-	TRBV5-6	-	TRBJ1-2	CASSLDQGNYGYTF	TGTGCCAGCAGCTTGGATCAGGGTAACTATGGCTACACCTTC
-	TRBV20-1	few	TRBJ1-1	CSASLQTEAFF	TGCAGTGCTAGTCTGCAGACTGAAGCTTTCTTT
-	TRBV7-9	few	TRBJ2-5	CSSSSTGLETQYF	TGTTCCAGCAGTTCCACAGGGTTGGAGACCCAGTACTTC
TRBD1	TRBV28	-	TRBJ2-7	CASTDRAYEQYF	TGTGCCAGCACCGACAGGGCCTACGAGCAGTACTTC
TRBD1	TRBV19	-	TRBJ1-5	CASSIGRGPLQPQHF	TGTGCCAGTAGTATAGGCAGGGGGCCTCTCCAGCCCCAGCATTTT
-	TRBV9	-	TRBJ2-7	CASRGAAYWGQLYEQYF	TGTGCCAGCCGGGGGGCAGCGTATTGGGGGCAATTGTACGAGCAGTACTTC
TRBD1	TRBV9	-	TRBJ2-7	CASSVRDRGLTGEQYF	TGTGCCAGCAGCGTACGCGACAGGGGGTTGACCGGCGAGCAGTACTTC